These T cell receptor beta chains were read from a single sample in a study of T cells in Graves' hyperthyroidism and ophthalmopathy. Each CDR3 protein gets one entry after TCRdb re-called the multiplex PCR reads with MiXCR. The sample consists of around 760,000 distinct CDR3 sequences, about 35% of them appearing once. The sequenced sample was blood. The receptor source for this set is a woman aged 40 to 55 with Graves' hyperthyroidism. Each CDR3 is given with its conserved first and last residue. Each record gives: D gene, J gene, V gene, CDR3 protein. D genes are given only for firm matches.

.	TRBJ1-1	TRBV12-3/TRBV12-4	CASAHRIMNTEASF
.	TRBJ1-1	TRBV29-1	CSVQRNTEAFF
TRBD1	TRBJ1-3	TRBV7-2	CASIRTGVGNTIYF
TRBD1	TRBJ1-3	TRBV11-2	CASSSRGLSGNTIYF
.	TRBJ1-1	TRBV12-3/TRBV12-4	CASSFPGAVGTGAFF
.	TRBJ2-2	TRBV24-1	CATSDFLEGNTGELFF
TRBD1	TRBJ1-2	TRBV12-5	CASGLERGGEGYTF
TRBD1	TRBJ2-7	TRBV2	CASSTGGNRNTYEQYF
TRBD1	TRBJ1-6	TRBV10-3	CAISEKVDRDGDRGSNSPLHF
.	TRBJ1-2	TRBV12-3/TRBV12-4	CASSLRPTGNYGYTF
TRBD2	TRBJ2-6	TRBV7-2	CASSLRPSGDGANVLTF
.	TRBJ2-5	TRBV6-5	CASSYSLGQQETQYF
TRBD2	TRBJ2-5	TRBV19	CASSIIGLAVPEETQYF
.	TRBJ2-7	TRBV4-2	CASSPTTAGAAYEQYF
.	TRBJ1-1	TRBV5-6	CASSLAGSAFF
.	TRBJ2-2	TRBV12-3/TRBV12-4	CASSYSIGGGELFF
TRBD1	TRBJ1-2	TRBV10-3	CAISDLGTGANYGYTF
.	TRBJ1-5	TRBV24-1	CATGGAGHNQPQHF
.	TRBJ2-5	TRBV7-9	CASSPTLRETQYF
.	TRBJ1-3	TRBV25-1	CASSVAAGNTIYF
.	TRBJ1-2	TRBV7-2	CASSPHTGSQGLNYGYTF
.	TRBJ1-5	TRBV6-5	CASSYSEVGNQPQHF
TRBD1	TRBJ2-7	TRBV11-2	CASRGQTGYRSYEQYF
TRBD2	TRBJ2-7	TRBV6-5	CASSYPTGGLPYEQYF
TRBD1	TRBJ1-2	TRBV6-5	CASRGLGQSFYGYTF
TRBD1	TRBJ1-5	TRBV19	CASSNLDRGLNQPQHF
.	TRBJ1-4	TRBV6-6	CASSRTLAGVKKLFF
TRBD2	TRBJ2-7	TRBV7-2	CASSRTSGRARRGEQYF
TRBD1	TRBJ1-4	TRBV20-1	CSAGTQGRGEKLFF
.	TRBJ2-2	TRBV20-1	CSARAQEGVGELFF
.	TRBJ2-5	TRBV6-4	CASSVRGHYF
.	TRBJ1-5	TRBV6-5	CASSPDDSINQPQHF
.	TRBJ1-2	TRBV25-1	CASSAPESNYGYTF
.	TRBJ2-7	TRBV7-2	CASSQRGKGTPSYEQYF
.	TRBJ1-1	TRBV3-2	CASSQVAQGTVTEAFF
.	TRBJ2-7	TRBV7-2	CASSYRGRPHEQYF
.	TRBJ2-7	TRBV29-1	CSVEEARESADEQYF
.	TRBJ1-2	TRBV6-2/TRBV6-3	CASTDDFYGYTF
TRBD1	TRBJ1-5	TRBV5-8	CASSLQGMSNQPQHF
TRBD1	TRBJ2-5	TRBV5-1	CASSLDSGVQGETQYF
TRBD2	TRBJ2-5	TRBV12-3/TRBV12-4	CASRSAGGLETQYF
TRBD1	TRBJ1-2	TRBV2	CASSSGTGGQGNYGYTF
TRBD1	.	TRBV6-1	CASSSWDRENEQFF
TRBD1	TRBJ1-6	TRBV10-3	CAISSDRTNSPLHF
.	TRBJ2-1	TRBV7-8	CASSLAKLSGYLEDEQFF
.	TRBJ2-2	TRBV7-6	CASSLAGGSRAYGELFF
.	TRBJ1-2	TRBV19	CASSIRGAQYDYGYTF
.	TRBJ2-7	TRBV29-1	CSVEDQGTYEQYF
.	TRBJ1-5	TRBV4-1	CASSQPTDQPQHF
.	TRBJ1-1	TRBV7-3	CASSPLGGRTEAFF
.	TRBJ1-3	TRBV20-1	CSASGVDGNTIYF
.	TRBJ2-2	TRBV10-3	CAISGTANTRTGELFF
.	TRBJ2-1	TRBV20-1	CSARASTSYNEQFF
.	TRBJ1-1	TRBV5-1	CASSPFAQGSAEAFF
TRBD1	TRBJ1-1	TRBV20-1	CSARDRGLNTEAFF
.	TRBJ1-5	TRBV29-1	CSVLAGHYQPQHF
.	TRBJ2-2	TRBV7-9	CASRPVMGVLFF